The sequence of this T cell receptor (beta chain) was determined in a study of CD8 T cells in ankylosing spondylitis. As the method for making TCR beta libraries, quantitative 5'-RACE with molecular barcodes was used. TCRdb ran MiXCR on the 5' RACE reads and lists one entry per CDR3 protein. Found here are about 300,000 distinct CDR3 sequences, roughly 11% of them singletons; the top ten hold around 8.4%. A remark on this clonotype: Its antigen is not identified.

The CDR3 runs to 15 residues. Trimming at V came to 5 bases and at J to 7 bases, leaving 10 bases not matched to a gene. Germline CDR1 is MDHEN and CDR2 is SYDVKM. Overall study findings and caveats: The study identified a TCR beta motif of several highly homologous variants that appeared characteristic of ankylosing spondylitis blood. Some of these motif variants have turned up before, in reports on reactive arthritis synovial fluid and blood. The clones that were linked to disease were reported to be significantly enriched in matched synovial fluid samples from ankylosing spondylitis patients.

The chain is built from TRBV28 and TRBJ2-1; 8 bases agree with TRBD2. The TCR originated in a female donor with ankylosing spondylitis or in good health (not recorded which). What was sequenced was blood, either unsorted or a sorted T cell fraction (not recorded which). CDR3 nucleotide sequence: TGTGCCAGCAGTCCGCGAAACGGGGGGGCAAATGAGCAGTTCTTC. Protein: CASSPRNGGANEQFF.